This T cell receptor beta chain was recorded in a study of CD8+CD57+ T cells in acquired aplastic anemia. Study at large: Isolated CD4+ and CD8+ cells, once sorted, yielded DNA averaging roughly 3 ug. Whole-study findings and limits: Common to patients and controls were about 31 CD8+ CDR3 sequences.

Investigators profiled TCR beta VDJ and CDR3 from genomic DNA template. Using its own MiXCR run on the reads, TCRdb lists one record per CDR3 protein. Here the sample spans 250,000 to 350,000 distinct CDR3 sequences, 55% to 60% being singletons. At least ten counts were recorded for this clonotype. Its antigen is not identified. CDR1 and CDR2 (germline): SGHAT, FQNNGV. This CDR3 contains 16 residues. V was pared by 3 bases and J by 6 bases, with 8 bases of the junction left unmatched. The sequence was collected from a human donor with severe aplastic anemia or a healthy control (not recorded which). Specimen: sorted CD4+, CD8+, or CD8+CD57+ T cells (not recorded which) from PBMCs. The chain links TRBV11-2 to TRBJ2-7, with 13 bases identical to TRBD2. The CDR3 here is CASSFGTSGVRGEQYF. The CDR3, as DNA: TGTGCCAGCAGCTTTGGGACTAGCGGGGTGAGGGGCGAGCAGTACTTC.